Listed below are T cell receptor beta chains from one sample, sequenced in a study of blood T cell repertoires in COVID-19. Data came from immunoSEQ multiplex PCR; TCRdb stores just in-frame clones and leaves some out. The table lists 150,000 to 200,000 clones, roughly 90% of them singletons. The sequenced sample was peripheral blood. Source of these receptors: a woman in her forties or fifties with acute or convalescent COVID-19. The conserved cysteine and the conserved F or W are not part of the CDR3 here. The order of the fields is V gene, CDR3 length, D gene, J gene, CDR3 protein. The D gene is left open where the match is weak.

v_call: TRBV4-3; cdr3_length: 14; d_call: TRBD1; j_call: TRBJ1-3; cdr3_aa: ASSQTGQWPGNTIY
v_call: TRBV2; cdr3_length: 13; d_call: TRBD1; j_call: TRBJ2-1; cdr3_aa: ASSAPGQGANEQF
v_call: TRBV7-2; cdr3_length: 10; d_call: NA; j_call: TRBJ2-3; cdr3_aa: ASSFGGKTQY
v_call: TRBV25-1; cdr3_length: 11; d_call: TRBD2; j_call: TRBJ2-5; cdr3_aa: ASSGSGGETQY
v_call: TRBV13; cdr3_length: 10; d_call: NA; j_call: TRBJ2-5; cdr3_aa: ASSRRRETQY
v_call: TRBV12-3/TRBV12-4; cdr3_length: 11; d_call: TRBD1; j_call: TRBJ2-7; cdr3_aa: ASSWTGGGEQY
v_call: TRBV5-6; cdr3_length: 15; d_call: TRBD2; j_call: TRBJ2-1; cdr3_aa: ASSSYRLAGPYNEQF
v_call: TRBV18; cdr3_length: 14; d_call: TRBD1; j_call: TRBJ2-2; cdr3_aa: ASSAGTGQNTGELF
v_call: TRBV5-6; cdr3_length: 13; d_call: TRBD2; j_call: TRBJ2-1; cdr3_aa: ASSGRLAGVAEQF
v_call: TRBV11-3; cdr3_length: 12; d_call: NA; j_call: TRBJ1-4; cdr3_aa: ASSGRTANEKLF
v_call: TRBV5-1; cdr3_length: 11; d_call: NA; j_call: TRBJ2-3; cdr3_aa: ASSLEGANTQY
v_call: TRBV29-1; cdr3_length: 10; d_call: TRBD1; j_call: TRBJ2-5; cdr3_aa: SVYQGEETQY
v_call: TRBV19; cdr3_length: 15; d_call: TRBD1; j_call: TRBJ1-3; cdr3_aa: ASSSWTGAKDRNTIY
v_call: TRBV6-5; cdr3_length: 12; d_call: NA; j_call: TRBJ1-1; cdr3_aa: ASSYSRAGDEAF
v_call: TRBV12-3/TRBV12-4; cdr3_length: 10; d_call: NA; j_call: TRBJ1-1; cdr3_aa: ASSQRGLRAF
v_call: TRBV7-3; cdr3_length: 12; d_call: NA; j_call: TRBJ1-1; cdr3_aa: ASSLGADNTEAF
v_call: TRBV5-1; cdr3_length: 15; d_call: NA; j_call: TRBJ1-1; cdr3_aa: ASSSLPLASGDTEAF
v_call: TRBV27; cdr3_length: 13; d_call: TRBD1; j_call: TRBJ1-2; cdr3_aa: ASSFRDRPAYGYT
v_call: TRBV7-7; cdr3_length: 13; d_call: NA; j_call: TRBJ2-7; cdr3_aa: ASSPFGGQGYEQY
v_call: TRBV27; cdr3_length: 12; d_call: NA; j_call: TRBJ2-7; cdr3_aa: ASSLDGMHYEQY
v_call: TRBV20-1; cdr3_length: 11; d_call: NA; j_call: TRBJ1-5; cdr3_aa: SASVDLNQPQH
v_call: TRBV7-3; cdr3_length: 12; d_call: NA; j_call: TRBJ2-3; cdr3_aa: ASSLDRFGDTQY
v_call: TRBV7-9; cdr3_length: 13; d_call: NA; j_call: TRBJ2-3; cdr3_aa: ASSSEGPNTDTQY
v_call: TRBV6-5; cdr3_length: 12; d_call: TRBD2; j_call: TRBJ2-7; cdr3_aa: ASRGTSGSYEQY
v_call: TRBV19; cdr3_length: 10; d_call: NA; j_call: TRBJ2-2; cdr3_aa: ASKLGGGELF
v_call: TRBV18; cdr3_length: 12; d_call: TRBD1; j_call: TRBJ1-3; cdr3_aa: ASSPGQGGNTIY
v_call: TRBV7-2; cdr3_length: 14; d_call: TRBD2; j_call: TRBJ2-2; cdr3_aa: ASSSRTSGHTGELF